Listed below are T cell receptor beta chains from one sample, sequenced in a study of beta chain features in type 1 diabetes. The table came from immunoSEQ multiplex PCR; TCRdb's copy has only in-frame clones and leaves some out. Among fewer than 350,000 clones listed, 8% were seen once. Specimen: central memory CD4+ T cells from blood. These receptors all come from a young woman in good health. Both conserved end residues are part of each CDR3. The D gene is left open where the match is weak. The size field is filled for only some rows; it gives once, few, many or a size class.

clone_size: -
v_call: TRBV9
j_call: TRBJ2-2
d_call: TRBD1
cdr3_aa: CASSVGDREAGELFF
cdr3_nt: TGTGCCAGCAGCGTTGGGGACAGGGAGGCCGGGGAGCTGTTTTTT

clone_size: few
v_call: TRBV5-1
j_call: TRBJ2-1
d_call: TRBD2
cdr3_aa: CASSPGFSGRINEQFF
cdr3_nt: TGCGCCAGCAGCCCAGGTTTCAGCGGGAGAATCAATGAGCAGTTCTTC

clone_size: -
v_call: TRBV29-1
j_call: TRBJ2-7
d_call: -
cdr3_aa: CSVSLRGAGEQYF
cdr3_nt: TGCAGCGTTTCCCTAAGGGGGGCTGGAGAGCAGTACTTC

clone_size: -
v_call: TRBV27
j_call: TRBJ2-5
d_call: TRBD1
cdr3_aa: CASSPTGQVPGTQYF
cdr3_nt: TGTGCCAGCAGTCCCACGGGACAGGTCCCCGGGACCCAGTACTTC

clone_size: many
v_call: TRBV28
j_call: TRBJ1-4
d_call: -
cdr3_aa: CASSLGGNEKLFF
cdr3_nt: TGTGCCAGCAGTTTGGGCGGTAATGAAAAACTGTTTTTT

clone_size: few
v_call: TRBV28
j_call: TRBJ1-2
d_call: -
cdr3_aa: CASNPGLSYGYTF
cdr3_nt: TGTGCCAGCAATCCGGGACTGAGCTATGGCTACACCTTC

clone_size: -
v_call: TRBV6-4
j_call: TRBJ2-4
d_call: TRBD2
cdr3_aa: CAKHTGRVLAKNIQYF
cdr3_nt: TGTGCCAAGCACACGGGGAGGGTCCTAGCCAAAAACATTCAGTACTTC

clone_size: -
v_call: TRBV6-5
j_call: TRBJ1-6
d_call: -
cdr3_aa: CASSYSRASPLHF
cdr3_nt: TGTGCCAGCAGTTACTCACGGGCTTCACCCCTCCACTTT

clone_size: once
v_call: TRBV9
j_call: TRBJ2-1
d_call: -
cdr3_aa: CASSVGWYPSNEQFF
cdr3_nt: TGTGCCAGCAGCGTAGGGTGGTACCCCTCCAATGAGCAGTTCTTC

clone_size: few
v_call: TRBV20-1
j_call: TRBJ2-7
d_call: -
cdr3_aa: CSAVRDYEQYF
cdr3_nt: TGCAGTGCTGTCCGGGACTACGAGCAGTACTTC

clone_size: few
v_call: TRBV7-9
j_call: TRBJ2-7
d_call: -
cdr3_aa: CASSFGPEQYF
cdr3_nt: TGTGCCAGCAGCTTTGGACCCGAGCAGTACTTC

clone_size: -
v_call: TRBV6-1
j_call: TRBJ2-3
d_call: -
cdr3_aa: CASSKTPGTDTQYF
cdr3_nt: TGTGCCAGCAGTAAGACCCCAGGGACAGATACGCAGTATTTT

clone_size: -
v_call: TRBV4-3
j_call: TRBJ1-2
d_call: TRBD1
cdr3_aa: CASSQDVGQAYRYTF
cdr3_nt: TGCGCCAGCAGCCAAGATGTGGGACAGGCATATCGCTACACCTTC

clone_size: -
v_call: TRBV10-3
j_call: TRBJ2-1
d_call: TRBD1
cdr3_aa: CAISTGQLTYNEQFF
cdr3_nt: TGTGCCATCAGTACGGGACAGCTAACCTACAATGAGCAGTTCTTC

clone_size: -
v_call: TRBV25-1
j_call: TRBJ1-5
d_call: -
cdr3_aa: CASRLGNQPQHF
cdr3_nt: TGTGCCAGCAGGCTCGGCAATCAGCCCCAGCATTTT

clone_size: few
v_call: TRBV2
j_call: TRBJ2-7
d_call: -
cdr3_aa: CASSLQGYEQYF
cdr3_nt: TGTGCCAGCAGTCTACAGGGTTACGAGCAGTACTTC

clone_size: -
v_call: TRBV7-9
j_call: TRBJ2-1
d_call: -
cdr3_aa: CASSLAPPYYQGTRKFF
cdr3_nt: TGTGCCAGCAGCTTAGCGCCTCCATATTATCAGGGAACTAGGAAATTCTTC

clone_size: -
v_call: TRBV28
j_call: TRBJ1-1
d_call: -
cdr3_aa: CASRNTGFVGNTEAFF
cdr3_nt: TGTGCCAGCAGAAACACAGGGTTTGTCGGGAACACTGAAGCTTTCTTT

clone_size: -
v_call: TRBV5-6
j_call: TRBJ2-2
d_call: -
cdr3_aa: CASSLGRHTGELFF
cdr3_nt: TGTGCCAGCAGCTTAGGACGCCACACCGGGGAGCTGTTTTTT

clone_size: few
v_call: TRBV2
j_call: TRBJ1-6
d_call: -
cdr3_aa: CASSESQAFLNSPLHF
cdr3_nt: TGTGCCAGCAGTGAATCACAGGCGTTTTTGAATTCACCCCTCCACTTT

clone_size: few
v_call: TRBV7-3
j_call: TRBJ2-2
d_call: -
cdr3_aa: CASSLWGRTGELFF
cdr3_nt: TGTGCCAGCAGCTTATGGGGCAGGACCGGGGAGCTGTTTTTT

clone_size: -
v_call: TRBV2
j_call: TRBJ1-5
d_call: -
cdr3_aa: CASTKTYGNQPQHF
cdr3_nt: TGTGCCAGCACGAAAACCTACGGCAATCAGCCCCAGCATTTT

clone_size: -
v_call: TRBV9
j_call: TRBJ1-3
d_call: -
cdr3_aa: CASSVDLGPSGNTIYF
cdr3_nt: TGTGCCAGCAGCGTAGACTTAGGCCCAAGTGGAAACACCATATATTTT

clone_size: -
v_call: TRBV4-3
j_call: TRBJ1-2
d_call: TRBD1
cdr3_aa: CASSQDSATGSYGYTF
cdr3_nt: TGCGCCAGCAGCCAAGATTCCGCGACAGGGAGCTATGGCTACACCTTC

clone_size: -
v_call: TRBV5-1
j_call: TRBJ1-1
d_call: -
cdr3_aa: CASSVQAETEAFF
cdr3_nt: TGCGCCAGCAGCGTCCAGGCGGAAACTGAAGCTTTCTTT

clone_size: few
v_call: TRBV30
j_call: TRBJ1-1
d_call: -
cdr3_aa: CAWSVSEYTEAFF
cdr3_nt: TGTGCCTGGAGTGTCAGTGAGTACACTGAAGCTTTCTTT

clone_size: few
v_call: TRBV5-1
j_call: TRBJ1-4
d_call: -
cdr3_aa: CASSSDSTNEKLFF
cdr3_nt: TGCGCCAGCAGCTCCGATTCAACTAATGAAAAACTGTTTTTT

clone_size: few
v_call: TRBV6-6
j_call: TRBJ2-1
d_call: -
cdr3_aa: CASRDINYNEQFF
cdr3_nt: TGTGCCAGCCGGGACATAAACTACAATGAGCAGTTCTTC

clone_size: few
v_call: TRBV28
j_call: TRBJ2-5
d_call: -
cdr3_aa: CASSYLDRSKTQYF
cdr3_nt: TGTGCCAGCAGTTACCTAGACAGGTCGAAGACCCAGTACTTC

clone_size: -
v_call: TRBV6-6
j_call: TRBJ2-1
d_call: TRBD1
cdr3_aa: CASSYKVTGLNEQFF
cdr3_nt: TGTGCCAGCAGTTACAAGGTGACAGGGTTGAATGAGCAGTTCTTC